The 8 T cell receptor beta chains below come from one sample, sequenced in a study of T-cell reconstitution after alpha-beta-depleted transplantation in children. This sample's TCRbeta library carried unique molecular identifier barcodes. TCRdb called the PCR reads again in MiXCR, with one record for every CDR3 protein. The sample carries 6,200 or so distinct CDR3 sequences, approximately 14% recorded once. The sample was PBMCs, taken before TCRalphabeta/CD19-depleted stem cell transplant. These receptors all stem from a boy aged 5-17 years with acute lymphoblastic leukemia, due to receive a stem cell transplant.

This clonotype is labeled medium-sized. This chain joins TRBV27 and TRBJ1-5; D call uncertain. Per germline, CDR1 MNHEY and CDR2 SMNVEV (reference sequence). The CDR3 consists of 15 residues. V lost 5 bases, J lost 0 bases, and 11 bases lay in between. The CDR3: CASSPRTDSNQPQHF. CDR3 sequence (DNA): TGTGCCAGCAGTCCACGGACGGATAGCAATCAGCCCCAGCATTTT.

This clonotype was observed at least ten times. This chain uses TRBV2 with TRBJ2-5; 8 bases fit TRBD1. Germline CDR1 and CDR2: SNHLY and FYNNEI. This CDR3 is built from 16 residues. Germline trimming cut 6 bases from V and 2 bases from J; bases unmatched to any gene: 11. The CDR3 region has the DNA TGTGCCAGCAGCCCCCGGCGGGGACAGGCACAAGAGACCCAGTACTTC. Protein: CASSPRRGQAQETQYF.

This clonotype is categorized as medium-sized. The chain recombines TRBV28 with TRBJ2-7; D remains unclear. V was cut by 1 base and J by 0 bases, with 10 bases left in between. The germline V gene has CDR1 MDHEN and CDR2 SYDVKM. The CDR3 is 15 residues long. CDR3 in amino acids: CASSLSGHSSYEQYF. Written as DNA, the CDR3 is TGTGCCAGCAGTTTATCGGGCCATAGCTCCTACGAGCAGTACTTC.

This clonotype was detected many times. As DNA, the CDR3 is TGTGCCAGCAGCTTCCAGACCTACTCCTACGAGCAGTACTTC. This codes for CASSFQTYSYEQYF. V is TRBV11-2 and J is TRBJ2-7; no reliable D call. Per the germline V gene, CDR1 is SGHAT and CDR2 is FQNNGV. Trimming removed 3 bases at V and 0 bases at J, with 9 bases between. The CDR3 loop spans 14 amino acids.

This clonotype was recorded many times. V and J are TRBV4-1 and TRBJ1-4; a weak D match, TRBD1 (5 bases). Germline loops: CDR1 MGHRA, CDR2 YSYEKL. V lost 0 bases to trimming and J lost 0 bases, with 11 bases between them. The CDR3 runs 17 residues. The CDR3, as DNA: TGCGCCAGCAGCCAAGATCCGGGACGTGCAACTAATGAAAAACTGTTTTTT. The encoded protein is CASSQDPGRATNEKLFF.

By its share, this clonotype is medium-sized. The CDR3 loop is CASSFWTVNTGELFF. As DNA, the CDR3 is TGTGCCAGCAGCTTTTGGACGGTCAACACCGGGGAGCTGTTTTTT. The J gene is TRBJ2-2, the V gene TRBV13; D gene ambiguous. Germline CDR1 reads PRHDT; CDR2 reads FYEKMQ (reference sequence). This CDR3 has 15 amino acids. V was cut by 3 bases and J by 2 bases, with 10 bases left in between.

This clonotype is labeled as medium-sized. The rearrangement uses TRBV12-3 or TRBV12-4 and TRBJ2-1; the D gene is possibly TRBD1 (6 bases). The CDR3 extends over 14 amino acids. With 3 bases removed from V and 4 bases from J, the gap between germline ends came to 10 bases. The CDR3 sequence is CASSFRRGYNEQFF. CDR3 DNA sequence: TGTGCCAGCAGTTTCCGCAGGGGTTACAATGAGCAGTTCTTC.

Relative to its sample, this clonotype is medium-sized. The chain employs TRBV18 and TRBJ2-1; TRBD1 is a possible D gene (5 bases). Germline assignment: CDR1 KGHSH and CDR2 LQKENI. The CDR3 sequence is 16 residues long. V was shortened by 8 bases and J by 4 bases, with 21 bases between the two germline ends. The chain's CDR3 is CASERFQGGEYNEQFF. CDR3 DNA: TGTGCCAGCGAGAGATTCCAGGGTGGGGAATACAATGAGCAGTTCTTC.